This entry features one T cell receptor (beta chain) sequence. The CDR3 has 15 amino acids. Germline values: CDR1 GTSNPN, CDR2 SVGIG (reference sequence). V gave up 5 bases and J gave up 1 base; unmatched junction bases: 7. This sample was taken from a study of blood T cell repertoires in COVID-19. As for the study in general: The study drew acute and convalescent COVID-19 samples from the United States, Italy and Spain.

The assay was immunoSEQ multiplex PCR, and TCRdb's table has in-frame clones only and misses some. The sample consists of about 50,000 clones, 70% to 80% of them appearing once. V is TRBV30 and J is TRBJ1-5; 8 bases are a match to TRBD1. The clonotype was recovered from a man between 65 and 80 years old with acute or convalescent COVID-19. Sequencing input: peripheral blood. The CDR3 sequence is CAWDRGLGSNQPQHF. CDR3 nucleotides: TGTGCCTGGGACAGGGGCTTGGGGAGCAATCAGCCCCAGCATTTT.